This TCR beta chain came from a study of Ad26.COV2.S vaccination and SARS-CoV-2 variants. Sequencing used immunoSEQ multiplex PCR; TCRdb keeps in-frame clones, though not all of them. Of 350,000 to 450,000 clones in the sample, around 86% are singletons; the top ten hold around 3.7%. The treatment is: 19 received Ad26.COV2.S at low or high dose, single or two shots; five or six received placebo; per-sample allocation not given. After the first vaccine or placebo injection, samples were drawn on day 63. In this sample, this clone turned up once. This TCR derives from a person aged 18-60 years who received the Ad26.COV2.S COVID-19 vaccine or a placebo. The source was peripheral blood, collected in a trial of Ad26.COV2.S vaccine versus placebo.

The CDR3 nucleotides are TGTGCCAGCAGCAGAAACGGACTAGCGGGGAATGAGCAGTTCTTC. It codes for CASSRNGLAGNEQFF. The rearrangement links TRBV3-1 (or the pseudogene TRBV3-2) to TRBJ2-1; 12 bases line up with TRBD2. From germline, CDR1 is LGHDT and CDR2 YNNKEL (reference sequence). The CDR3 length is 15 residues. Trimming at V came to 5 bases and at J to 7 bases, leaving 6 bases not matched to a gene.